This T cell receptor beta chain was recovered during a study of blood T cell repertoires in COVID-19. The data were produced by immunoSEQ multiplex PCR, yet TCRdb's version contains in-frame clones alone and is incomplete. The data show roughly 390,000 clones, around 85% seen once. The source is a woman between 18 and 29 years old with acute or convalescent COVID-19. The sample consisted of peripheral blood.

The CDR3 DNA reads as TGCGCCAGCAGCCTCGGGACTAGCCCCGAGCAGTACTTC. This translates into CASSLGTSPEQYF. The genes are TRBV5-1 and TRBJ2-7; 9 nucleotides line up with TRBD2. Germline V gives CDR1 SGHRS, CDR2 YFSETQ. This CDR3 has 13 amino acids. With V trimmed by 4 bases and J by 6 bases, 5 bases remained unmatched.